This T cell receptor (beta chain) was documented in a study of blood T cell repertoires in COVID-19. Sequencing used immunoSEQ multiplex PCR; TCRdb keeps in-frame clones, though not all of them. Of roughly 180,000 clones listed, over 70% are singletons. Trimming took off 1 base at V and 5 bases at J, with 11 bases between the two ends. The CDR3 spans 15 residues. CDR1 and CDR2 from the germline V gene are SGHVS and FNYEAQ. Sequencing was carried out using PBMCs or T cells enriched from blood (not recorded which). This clonotype was sampled from a woman aged 40 to 55 with acute COVID-19. This chain joins TRBV7-6 and TRBJ2-2; tentative D call: TRBD2 (6 bases). CDR3 region: CASSLDGSLTGELFF. CDR3 nucleotide sequence: TGTGCCAGCAGCTTAGACGGGAGTCTTACCGGGGAGCTGTTTTTT.